The 5 T cell receptor beta chains listed next were all sequenced from one sample in a study of cytomegalovirus exposure and HLA in healthy donors. 13 Jbeta primers and 60 Vbeta primers were used for the PCR. Assay: immunoSEQ multiplex PCR; the TCRdb copy retains only in-frame clones and omits some. The data contain some 150,000 clones, less than 85% of them singletons. Sample: PBMCs. Receptor source: a middle-aged man in good health and CMV-seronegative.

This clone was counted a single time. The chain links TRBV7-9 to TRBJ2-7; 9 bases map to TRBD1. J lost 4 bases, V lost 2 bases, and 6 bases had no gene match. The CDR3 is 15 residues long. Germline V gene lookup returns CDR1 SEHNR and CDR2 FQNEAQ (reference sequence). This chain's CDR3 is CASSLSTGGRYEQYF. CDR3 coding DNA: TGTGCCAGCAGCTTATCGACAGGGGGACGGTACGAGCAGTACTTC.

V and J are TRBV7-8 and TRBJ1-5, with D possibly matching TRBD1 (6 bases). Trimming took off 1 base at V and 1 base at J, with 8 bases between the two ends. The CDR3 covers 15 residues. CDR1 and CDR2 (germline): SGHVS, FQNEAQ. The CDR3 sequence is CASSLGRGSNQPQHF. CDR3 DNA sequence: TGTGCCAGCAGCTTAGGTAGGGGGAGCAATCAGCCCCAGCATTTT.

J is TRBJ2-2 and V is TRBV10-3; 10 nucleotides line up with TRBD1. V trimming: 7 bases; J trimming: 4 bases; junction bases outside the gene matches: 6. The germline gives CDR1 ENHRY, CDR2 SYGVKD. The CDR3 is made up of 15 amino acids. CDR3 nucleotides: TGTGCCATCACTCAAGGGACAGGGGCCACCGGGGAGCTGTTTTTT. Translating it yields CAITQGTGATGELFF.

This chain links TRBV19 with TRBJ2-5; TRBD2 agrees at 15 bases. CDR3 length equals 16 residues. V trimming: 6 bases; J trimming: 2 bases; junction bases outside the gene matches: 4. Germline CDR1 and CDR2: LNHDA and SQIVND (reference sequence). This CDR3 reads CASSLGTSGGQETQYF. The DNA of the CDR3 is TGTGCCAGTAGCCTCGGGACTAGCGGGGGGCAAGAGACCCAGTACTTC.

J is TRBJ1-3 and V is TRBV4-1; possibly TRBD1 for D (5 bases). Trimming pared 1 base from V and 0 bases from J, leaving 13 bases between. CDR1 MGHRA and CDR2 YSYEKL come from the germline V gene. The CDR3 runs 17 residues. The CDR3 region has the DNA TGCGCCAGCAGCCAAGGGGACTGGGCCAGCTCTGGAAACACCATATATTTT. It translates to CASSQGDWASSGNTIYF.